These 6 T cell receptor beta chains came from one sample sequenced in a study of response to subunit inactivated influenza vaccine. One entry per CDR3 protein, called by TCRdb with MiXCR from the RT-PCR reads. The sample yields about 620,000 distinct CDR3 sequences, approximately 12% seen once. Sequenced material: PBMCs from blood, taken on the day of vaccination. The receptors originated from a man aged 45-65 years who received an inactivated influenza vaccine.

This clonotype was detected only a few times. The V call is TRBV20-1, the J call TRBJ2-3; D possibly corresponds to TRBD2 (5 bases). The V gene's germline CDR1 is DFQATT and CDR2 SNEGSKA (reference sequence). The CDR3 sequence is 14 residues long. Trimming left V 0 bases short and J 2 bases short, with 9 bases between. In nucleotides, the CDR3 is TGCAGTGCTAGAGATAGGAGGATCACAGATACGCAGTATTTT. Amino acids: CSARDRRITDTQYF.

This clonotype was observed a few times. J is TRBJ2-2 and V is TRBV5-5; TRBD2 is a possible D gene (7 bases). With 2 bases removed from V and 4 bases from J, the gap between germline ends came to 15 bases. CDR3 length: 16 amino acids. Germline-derived CDR1 and CDR2 are SGHKS and YYEKEE (reference sequence). The DNA for the CDR3 is TGTGCCAGCAGCTTATATGGGCGGGGGCGCACCGGGGAGCTGTTTTTT. Protein: CASSLYGRGRTGELFF.

V is TRBV9 and J is TRBJ2-5; weak D call: TRBD2 (6 bases). The CDR3 has 14 amino acids. Trimming removed 2 bases at V and 5 bases at J, with 13 bases between. Per the germline V gene, CDR1 is SGDLS and CDR2 is YYNGEE. DNA of the CDR3: TGTGCCAGCAGCGTCCAGGGACTCGGGGAGACCCAGTACTTC. It specifies CASSVQGLGETQYF.

The V and J genes are TRBV27 and TRBJ2-2; D unresolved. Germline loops: CDR1 MNHEY, CDR2 SMNVEV (reference sequence). The CDR3 contains 13 residues. Trimming pared 6 bases from V and 6 bases from J, leaving 11 bases between. The CDR3 coding sequence is TGTGCCAGCAGGGTTGGATTAGCCGGGGAGCTGTTTTTT. Its protein is CASRVGLAGELFF.

Points on this clonotype: Germline is not matched at one junction end, which may reflect a read error. The CDR3 DNA follows: TGCGCCAGCAGCTTGGCAAGCGGACTAGCGGGAGCCTCTTACGAGCAGGACTTC. Its translation is CASSLASGLAGASYEQDF. The chain links TRBV5-1 to TRBJ2-7, with 13 bases lining up with TRBD2. The CDR3 sequence is 18 residues long. In germline, CDR1 is SGHRS, CDR2 YFSETQ.

This clonotype occurred a few times. V and J are TRBV20-1 and TRBJ2-7; 11 positions agree with TRBD2. V shed 0 bases and J 4 bases; nucleotides not matched to a gene: 8. The length of the CDR3 is 16 residues. CDR1 is DFQATT, CDR2 SNEGSKA, per germline (reference sequence). The CDR3 nucleotides read TGCAGTGCTAGAGATTTACTAGCGGGAGTTTTGTACGAGCAGTACTTC. Protein sequence: CSARDLLAGVLYEQYF.